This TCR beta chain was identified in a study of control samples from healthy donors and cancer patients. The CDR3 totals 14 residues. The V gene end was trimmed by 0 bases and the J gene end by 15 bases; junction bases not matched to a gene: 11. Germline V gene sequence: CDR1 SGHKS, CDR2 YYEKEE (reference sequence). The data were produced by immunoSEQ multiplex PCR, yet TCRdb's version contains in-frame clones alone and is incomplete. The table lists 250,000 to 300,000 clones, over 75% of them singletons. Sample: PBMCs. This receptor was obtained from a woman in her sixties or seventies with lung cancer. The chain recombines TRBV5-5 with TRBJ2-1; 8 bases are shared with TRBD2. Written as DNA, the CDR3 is TGTGCCAGCAGCTTGGCCGTAGCGGGAACAATTCTGTTCTTC. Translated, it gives CASSLAVAGTILFF.